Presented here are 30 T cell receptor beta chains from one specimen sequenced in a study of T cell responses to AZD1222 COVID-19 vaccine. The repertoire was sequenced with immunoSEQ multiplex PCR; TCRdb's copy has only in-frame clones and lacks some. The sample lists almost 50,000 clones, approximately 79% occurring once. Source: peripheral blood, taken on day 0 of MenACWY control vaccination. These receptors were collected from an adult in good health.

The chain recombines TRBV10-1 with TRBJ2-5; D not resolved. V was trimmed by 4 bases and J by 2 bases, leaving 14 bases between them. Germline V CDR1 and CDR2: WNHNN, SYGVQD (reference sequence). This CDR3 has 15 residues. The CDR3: CASSGRSKSQETQYF. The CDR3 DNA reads TGCGCCAGCAGTGGTAGATCCAAAAGTCAAGAGACCCAGTACTTC.

The CDR3 loop reads CASSLPSQETQYF. Here the CDR3 DNA reads TGCGCCAGCAGCTTGCCGTCGCAAGAGACCCAGTACTTC. This chain links TRBV5-1 with TRBJ2-5; D remains ambiguous. Germline V gene sequence: CDR1 SGHRS, CDR2 YFSETQ. The V end lost 1 base, the J end lost 2 bases, and 6 bases lay between the germline ends. CDR3 size: 13 residues.

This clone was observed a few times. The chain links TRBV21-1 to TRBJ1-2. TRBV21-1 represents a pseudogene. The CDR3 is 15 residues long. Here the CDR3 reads CASSRRRADDYGYTF. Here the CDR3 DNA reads TGTGCCAGCAGCAGAAGAAGGGCGGATGACTATGGCTACACCTTC.

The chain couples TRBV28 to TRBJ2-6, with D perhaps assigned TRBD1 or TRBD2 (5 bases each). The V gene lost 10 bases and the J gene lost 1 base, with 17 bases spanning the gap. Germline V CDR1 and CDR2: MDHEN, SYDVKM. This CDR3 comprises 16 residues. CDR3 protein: CAIRGVGLSGANVLTF. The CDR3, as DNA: TGTGCCATCCGAGGGGTTGGCTTATCTGGGGCCAACGTCCTGACTTTC.

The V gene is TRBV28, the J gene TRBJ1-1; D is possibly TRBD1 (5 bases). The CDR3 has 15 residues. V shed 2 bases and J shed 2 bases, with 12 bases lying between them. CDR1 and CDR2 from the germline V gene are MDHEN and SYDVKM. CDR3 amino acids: CASSLGGGPNTEAFF. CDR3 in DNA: TGTGCCAGCAGTTTAGGGGGAGGACCTAACACTGAAGCTTTCTTT.

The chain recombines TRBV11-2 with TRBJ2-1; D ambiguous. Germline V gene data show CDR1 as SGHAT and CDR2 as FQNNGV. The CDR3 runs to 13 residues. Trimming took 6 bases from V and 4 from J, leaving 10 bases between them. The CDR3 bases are TGTGCCAGCAGTACAGAGCTATACAATGAGCAGTTCTTC. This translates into CASSTELYNEQFF.

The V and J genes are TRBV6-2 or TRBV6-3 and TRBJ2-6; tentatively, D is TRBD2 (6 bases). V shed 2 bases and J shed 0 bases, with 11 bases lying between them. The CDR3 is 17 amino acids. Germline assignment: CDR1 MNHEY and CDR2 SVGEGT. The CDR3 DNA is TGTGCCAGCAGTTACACCCTGACTAGCTCTGGGGCCAACGTCCTGACTTTC. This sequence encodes CASSYTLTSSGANVLTF.

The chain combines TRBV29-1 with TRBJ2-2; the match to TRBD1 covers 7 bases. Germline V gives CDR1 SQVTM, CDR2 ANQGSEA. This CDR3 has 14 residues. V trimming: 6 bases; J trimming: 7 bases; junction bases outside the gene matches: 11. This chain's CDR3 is CSVKRGGEIGELFF. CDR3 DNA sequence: TGCAGCGTCAAGAGAGGGGGCGAGATCGGGGAGCTGTTTTTT.

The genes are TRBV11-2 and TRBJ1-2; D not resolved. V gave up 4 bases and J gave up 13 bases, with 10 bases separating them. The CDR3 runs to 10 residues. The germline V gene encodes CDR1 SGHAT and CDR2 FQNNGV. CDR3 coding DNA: TGTGCCAGCAGCTCGACGCCGGGCACCTTC. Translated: CASSSTPGTF.

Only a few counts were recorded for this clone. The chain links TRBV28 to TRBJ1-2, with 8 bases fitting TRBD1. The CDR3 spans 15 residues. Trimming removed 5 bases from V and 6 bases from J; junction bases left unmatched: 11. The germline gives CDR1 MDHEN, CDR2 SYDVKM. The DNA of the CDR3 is TGTGCCAGCAGTGAACCAAGCGGGACAGGAGATGGCTACACCTTC. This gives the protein CASSEPSGTGDGYTF.

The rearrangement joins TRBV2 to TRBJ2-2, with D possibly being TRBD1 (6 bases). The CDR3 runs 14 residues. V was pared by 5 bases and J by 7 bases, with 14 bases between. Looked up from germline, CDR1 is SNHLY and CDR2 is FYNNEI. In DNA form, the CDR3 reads TGTGCCAGCAGTCGTTCTACAGGGATCGGGGAGCTGTTTTTT. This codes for CASSRSTGIGELFF.

The CDR3: CASSLFDENTEAFF. For the CDR3, the DNA is TGTGCCAGCAGCTTATTCGACGAGAACACTGAAGCTTTCTTT. The chain uses TRBV7-9 and TRBJ1-1; no reliable D call. Germline V gene lookup returns CDR1 SEHNR and CDR2 FQNEAQ (reference sequence). CDR3 length equals 14 residues. Trimming took off 2 bases at V and 1 base at J, with 8 bases between the two ends. Based on the CDR3 plus reference TRBV7-9 and TRBJ1-1, the full variable domain is DTGVSQNPRHKITKRGQNVTFRCDPISEHNRLYWYRQTLGQGPEFLTYFQNEAQLEKSRLLSDRFSAERPKGSFSTLEIQRTEQGDSAMYLCASSLFDENTEAFFGQGTRLTVV.

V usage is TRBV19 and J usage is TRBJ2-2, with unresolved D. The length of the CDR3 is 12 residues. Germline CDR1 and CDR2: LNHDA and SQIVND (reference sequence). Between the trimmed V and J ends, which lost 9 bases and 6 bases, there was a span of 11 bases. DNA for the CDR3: TGTGCCAGCCTAGTTGAGGCCGGGGAGCTGTTTTTT. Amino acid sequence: CASLVEAGELFF.

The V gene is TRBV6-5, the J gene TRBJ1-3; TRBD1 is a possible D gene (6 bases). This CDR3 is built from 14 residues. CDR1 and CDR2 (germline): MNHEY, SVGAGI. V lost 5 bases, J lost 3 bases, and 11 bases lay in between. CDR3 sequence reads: CASSRGDGGNTIYF. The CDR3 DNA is TGTGCCAGCAGTAGGGGGGATGGTGGAAACACCATATATTTT.

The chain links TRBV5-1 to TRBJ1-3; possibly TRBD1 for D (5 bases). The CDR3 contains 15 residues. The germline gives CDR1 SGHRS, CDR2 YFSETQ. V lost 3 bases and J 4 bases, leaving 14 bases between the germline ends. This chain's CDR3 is CASSSFPGAGNTIYF. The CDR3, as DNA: TGCGCCAGCAGCTCATTTCCCGGGGCAGGAAACACCATATATTTT.

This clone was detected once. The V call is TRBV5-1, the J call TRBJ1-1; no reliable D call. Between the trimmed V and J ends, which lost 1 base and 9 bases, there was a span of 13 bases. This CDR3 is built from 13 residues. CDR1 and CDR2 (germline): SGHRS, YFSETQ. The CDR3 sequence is CASSLFGPEKAFF. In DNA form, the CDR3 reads TGCGCCAGCAGCTTGTTCGGACCGGAGAAAGCTTTCTTT. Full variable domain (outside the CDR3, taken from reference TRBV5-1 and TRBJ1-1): KAGVTQTPRYLIKTRGQQVTLSCSPISGHRSVSWYQQTPGQGLQFLFEYFSETQRNKGNFPGRFSGRQFSNSRSEMNVSTLELGDSALYLCASSLFGPEKAFFGQGTRLTVV.

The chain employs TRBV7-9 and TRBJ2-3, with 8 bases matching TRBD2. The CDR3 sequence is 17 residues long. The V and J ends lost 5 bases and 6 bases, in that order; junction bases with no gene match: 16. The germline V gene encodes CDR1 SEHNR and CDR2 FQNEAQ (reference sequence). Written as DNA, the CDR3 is TGTGCCAGCAGCGTCCAAAGTTCCGGGAGGGCCCCGGATACGCAGTATTTT. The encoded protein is CASSVQSSGRAPDTQYF.

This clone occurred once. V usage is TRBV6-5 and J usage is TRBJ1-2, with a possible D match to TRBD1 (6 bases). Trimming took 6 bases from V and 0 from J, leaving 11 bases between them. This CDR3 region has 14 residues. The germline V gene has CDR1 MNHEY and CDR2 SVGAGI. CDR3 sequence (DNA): TGTGCCAGCAGGAGGGACACGTCTAACTATGGCTACACCTTC. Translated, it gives CASRRDTSNYGYTF.

Here the CDR3 DNA reads TGTGCCAGCAGCAAAACACTAGCGGGAGAGGGCTCCAATGAGCAGTTCTTC. It is translated as CASSKTLAGEGSNEQFF. The chain combines TRBV21-1 with TRBJ2-1; the D call of TRBD2 is as the table states it, not checked on the DNA. TRBV21-1 is tagged as a pseudogene. The CDR3 is 17 amino acids.

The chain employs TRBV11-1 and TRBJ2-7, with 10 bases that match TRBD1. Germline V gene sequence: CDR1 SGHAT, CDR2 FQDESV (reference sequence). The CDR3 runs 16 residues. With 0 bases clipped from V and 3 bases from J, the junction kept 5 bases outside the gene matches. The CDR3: CASSLAPGQGDYEQYF. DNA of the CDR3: TGTGCCAGCAGCTTAGCGCCAGGACAGGGGGACTACGAGCAGTACTTC.

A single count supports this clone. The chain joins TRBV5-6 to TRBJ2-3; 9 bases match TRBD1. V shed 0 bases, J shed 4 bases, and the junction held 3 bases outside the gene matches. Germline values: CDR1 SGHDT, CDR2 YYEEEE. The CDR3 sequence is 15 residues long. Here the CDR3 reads CASSLGQGGPDTQYF. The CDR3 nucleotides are TGTGCCAGCAGCTTGGGACAGGGGGGCCCAGATACGCAGTATTTT.

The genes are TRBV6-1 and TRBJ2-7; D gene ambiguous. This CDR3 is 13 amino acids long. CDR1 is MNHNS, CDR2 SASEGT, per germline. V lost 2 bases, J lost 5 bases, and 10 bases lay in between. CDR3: CASSEREGHEQYV. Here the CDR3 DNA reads TGTGCCAGCAGTGAAAGAGAAGGGCACGAGCAGTACGTC.

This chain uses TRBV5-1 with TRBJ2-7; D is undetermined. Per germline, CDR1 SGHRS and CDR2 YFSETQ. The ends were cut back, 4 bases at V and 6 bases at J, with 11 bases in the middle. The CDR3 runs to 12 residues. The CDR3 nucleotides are TGCGCCAGCAGCGTGTACCCGTCCGAGCAGTACTTC. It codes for CASSVYPSEQYF.

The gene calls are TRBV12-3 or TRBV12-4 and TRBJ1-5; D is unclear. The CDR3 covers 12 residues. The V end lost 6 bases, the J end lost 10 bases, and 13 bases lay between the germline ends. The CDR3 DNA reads TGTGCCAGCAGCCCCTATGGATCTCCCCAGCATTTT. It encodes CASSPYGSPQHF.

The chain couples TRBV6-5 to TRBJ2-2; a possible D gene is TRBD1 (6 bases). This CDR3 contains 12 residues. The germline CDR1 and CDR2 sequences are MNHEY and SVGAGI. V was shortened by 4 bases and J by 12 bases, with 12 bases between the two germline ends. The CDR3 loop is CASSSWTAKLFF. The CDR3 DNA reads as TGTGCCAGCAGTTCCTGGACAGCGAAGCTGTTTTTT.

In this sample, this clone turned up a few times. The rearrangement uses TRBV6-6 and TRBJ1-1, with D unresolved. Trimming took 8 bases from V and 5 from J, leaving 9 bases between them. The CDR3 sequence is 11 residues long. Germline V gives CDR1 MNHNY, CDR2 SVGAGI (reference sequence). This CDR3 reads CASLLGTEAFF. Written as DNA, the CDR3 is TGTGCCAGCCTCCTCGGAACTGAAGCTTTCTTT.

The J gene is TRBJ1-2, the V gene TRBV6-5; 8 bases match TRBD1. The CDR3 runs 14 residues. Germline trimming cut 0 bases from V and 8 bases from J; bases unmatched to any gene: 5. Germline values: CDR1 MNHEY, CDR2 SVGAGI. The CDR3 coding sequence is TGTGCCAGCAGTTACTCGACAGGGGCCTGGGGCTACACCTTC. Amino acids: CASSYSTGAWGYTF.

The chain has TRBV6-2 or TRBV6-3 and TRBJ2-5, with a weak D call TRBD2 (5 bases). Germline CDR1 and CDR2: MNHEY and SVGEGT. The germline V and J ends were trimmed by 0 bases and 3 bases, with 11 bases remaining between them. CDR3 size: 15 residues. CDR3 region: CASSYSRGLEETQYF. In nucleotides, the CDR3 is TGTGCCAGCAGTTACTCGAGAGGGTTAGAAGAGACCCAGTACTTC.

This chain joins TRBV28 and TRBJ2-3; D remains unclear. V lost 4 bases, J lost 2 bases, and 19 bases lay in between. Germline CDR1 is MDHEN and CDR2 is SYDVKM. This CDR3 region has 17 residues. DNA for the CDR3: TGTGCCAGCAGTTCAGCGTTTGACACAAAAAACACAGATACGCAGTATTTT. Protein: CASSSAFDTKNTDTQYF.

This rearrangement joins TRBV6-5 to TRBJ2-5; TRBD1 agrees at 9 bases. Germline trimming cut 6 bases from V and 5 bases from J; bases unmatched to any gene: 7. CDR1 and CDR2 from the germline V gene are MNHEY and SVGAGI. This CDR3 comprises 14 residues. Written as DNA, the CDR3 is TGTGCCAGCAGAGACGGACAGGGGTGGGAGACCCAGTACTTC. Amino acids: CASRDGQGWETQYF.